This record concerns one T cell receptor beta chain sequence. Its cognate antigen is unknown. Time point in this sample: week 5, during vaccination. Mutant IDH1 20-mer peptide, at 300 ug, made up each vaccine dose, with topical imiquimod. TCRdb keeps only in-frame clones here, not all; method: immunoSEQ multiplex PCR. The data hold tens of thousands of clones, with 75% to 90% observed a single time. The entry originates in a study of a mutant IDH1 vaccine in newly diagnosed glioma. On the study more broadly: Vaccine administration was initiated 4-6 weeks following radiotherapy alone, or with temozolomide cycles.

The germline CDR1 and CDR2 sequences are SGHRS and YFSETQ. This CDR3 region has 18 residues. Study outcomes and limitations: Vaccine-induced immune responses occurred in under 95% of patients.

The V and J genes are TRBV5-1 and TRBJ2-5; the match to TRBD2 covers 13 bases. The DNA end is more similar to TRBJ2-7, so the J call may be wrong. This TCR derives from a woman aged 35 to 49 with glioma. Some clones in this sample may be carry-over from other donors' samples. The sample here was peripheral blood mononuclear cells (PBMCs), taken from a glioma patient whose treatment included an IDH1 peptide vaccine. The CDR3 DNA follows: TGCGCCAGCAGCTTATTCGGGACTAGCGGGGCCGAGACCTACGAGCAGTACTTC. Its protein product is CASSLFGTSGAETYEQYF.